Listed here is a single T cell receptor beta chain. Its antigen remains unknown. These data originate in a study of chemoradiotherapy in HPV16-positive cancers. The CDR3 totals 15 residues. Trimming took off 6 bases at V and 0 bases at J, with 9 bases between the two ends. Germline V gene lookup returns CDR1 MDHEN and CDR2 SYDVKM. Profiling relied on immunoSEQ multiplex PCR, and the TCRdb table lists in-frame clones only, not all of them. The table records roughly 25,000 clones, roughly 95% of them present only once. Whole-study findings and limits: Only a couple of HPV16-positive patients supplied the functional HPV-specificity definition. Better recurrence-free survival went with HPV-responsive T-cell expansion in HPV16-positive patients.

The clonotype was recovered from a human donor with HPV-associated anogenital cancer. This chain connects TRBV28 to TRBJ1-6; D ambiguous. Collection of the sample occurred from a patient who underwent chemoradiotherapy. CDR3 DNA sequence: TGTGCCAGCAGGGGCTTGGGCTCCTATAATTCACCCCTCCACTTT. As protein: CASRGLGSYNSPLHF.